What follows are 26 T cell receptor beta chains derived from one specimen sequenced in a study of OX40 agonist ivuxolimab in advanced cancers. Profiled with immunoSEQ multiplex PCR; TCRdb holds only in-frame clones, not every one. The data show about 16,000 clones, around 80% seen once. Sequenced here: CD4+ or CD8+ T cells sorted from blood, sampled in a trial of the OX40 agonist ivuxolimab. The receptor set was obtained from an adult with an advanced solid tumor such as melanoma, head and neck, liver or kidney cancer.

This chain joins TRBV28 and TRBJ1-4; TRBD1 aligns across 10 bases. The CDR3 totals 16 residues. Germline CDR1 MDHEN, CDR2 SYDVKM. The V gene end was trimmed by 4 bases and the J gene end by 8 bases; junction bases not matched to a gene: 10. The CDR3 reads CASSSRQGAGSEKLFF. CDR3 DNA: TGTGCCAGCAGTTCTCGACAGGGGGCGGGCTCCGAAAAACTGTTTTTT.

This chain joins TRBV4-1 and TRBJ2-1; 13 bases agree with TRBD2. The germline V gene encodes CDR1 MGHRA and CDR2 YSYEKL. This CDR3 has 17 amino acids. V shed 0 bases, J shed 6 bases, and the junction held 5 bases outside the gene matches. The CDR3 nucleotides read TGCGCCAGCAGCCAAGAAGGGACTAGCGGGGTTCTCAATGAGCAGTTCTTC. Translating gives CASSQEGTSGVLNEQFF.

This clone has a handful of counts. The chain carries TRBV6-6 and TRBJ1-1; no clear D. V lost 2 bases and J 1 base, leaving 8 bases between the germline ends. This CDR3 comprises 14 residues. Germline assignment: CDR1 MNHNY and CDR2 SVGAGI (reference sequence). CDR3 sequence: CASSYVQKNTEAFF. The DNA of the CDR3 is TGTGCCAGCAGTTACGTACAGAAGAACACTGAAGCTTTCTTT.

The CDR3: CASSLYGFIYEQYF. CDR3 nucleotides: TGTGCCAGCAGCTTGTACGGTTTCATTTACGAGCAGTACTTC. The V call is TRBV5-6, the J call TRBJ2-7; D is undetermined. Per germline, CDR1 SGHDT and CDR2 YYEEEE. V lost 1 base, J lost 4 bases, and 12 bases lay in between. The CDR3 length is 14 residues.

This sequence joins TRBV7-9 and TRBJ2-1; D may be TRBD1 or TRBD2 (5 bases each). V was cut by 0 bases and J by 3 bases, with 9 bases left in between. The CDR3 totals 15 residues. Germline assignment: CDR1 SEHNR and CDR2 FQNEAQ (reference sequence). CDR3 in DNA: TGTGCCAGCAGCTTAGCGGGGACGGTCTACAATGAGCAGTTCTTC. Amino acids: CASSLAGTVYNEQFF. Supplemented by reference TRBV7-9 and TRBJ2-1, the full variable domain reads DTGVSQNPRHKITKRGQNVTFRCDPISEHNRLYWYRQTLGQGPEFLTYFQNEAQLEKSRLLSDRFSAERPKGSFSTLEIQRTEQGDSAMYLCASSLAGTVYNEQFFGPGTRLTVL.

As DNA, the CDR3 is TGCGCCAGCAGCCCCCGACAGGGAAACACCATATATTTT. Translated: CASSPRQGNTIYF. The rearrangement uses TRBV4-3 and TRBJ1-3; D is perhaps TRBD1 (5 bases). This CDR3 has 13 amino acids. Per the germline V gene, CDR1 is LGHNA and CDR2 is YSLEER. The ends were cut back, 4 bases at V and 4 bases at J, with 8 bases in the middle.

The chain joins TRBV10-3 to TRBJ2-1; tentatively, D is TRBD1 (5 bases). Germline V gene data show CDR1 as ENHRY and CDR2 as SYGVKD. V lost 0 bases and J 8 bases, leaving 17 bases between the germline ends. The CDR3 extends over 16 amino acids. CDR3 sequence reads: CAISESTQFRGDEQFF. The CDR3 DNA sequence: TGTGCCATCAGTGAGTCGACGCAGTTTAGGGGCGATGAGCAGTTCTTC.

This chain links TRBV16 with TRBJ1-4; TRBD1 aligns across 7 bases. CDR1 and CDR2 (germline): KGHSY, FQNENV. CDR3 length equals 15 residues. Trimming at V came to 4 bases and at J to 5 bases, leaving 7 bases not matched to a gene. The CDR3, as DNA: TGTGCCAGCAGCCCTTCCGGGACAGAGAATGAAAAACTGTTTTTT. Its protein is CASSPSGTENEKLFF.

The genes are TRBV5-6 and TRBJ2-7; D gene ambiguous. Trimming left V 2 bases short and J 3 bases short, with 12 bases between. The V gene's germline CDR1 is SGHDT and CDR2 YYEEEE. There are 14 residues in the CDR3. CDR3 coding DNA: TGTGCCAGCAGCTTTTATGTATCCCACTACGAGCAGTACTTC. Translated: CASSFYVSHYEQYF.

This clone was seen a single time. The rearrangement links TRBV5-6 to TRBJ2-1; 7 bases line up with TRBD1. CDR3 length: 16 residues. Trimming removed 4 bases from V and 2 bases from J; junction bases left unmatched: 9. CDR1 is SGHDT, CDR2 YYEEEE, per germline. The CDR3 protein is CASSTGTVGTYNEQFF. As DNA, the CDR3 is TGTGCCAGCAGCACAGGGACAGTCGGAACCTACAATGAGCAGTTCTTC.

The V and J genes are TRBV4-3 and TRBJ2-5, with 8 bases fitting TRBD2. This CDR3 comprises 18 residues. Trimming at V came to 0 bases and at J to 5 bases, leaving 14 bases not matched to a gene. From germline, CDR1 is LGHNA and CDR2 YSLEER. CDR3 DNA: TGCGCCAGCAGCCAAGAGCCTTTAGCGGGGTATGGTGAGGAGACCCAGTACTTC. Translating gives CASSQEPLAGYGEETQYF.

The chain couples TRBV7-3 to TRBJ1-1, with 9 positions matching TRBD1. Germline-derived CDR1 and CDR2 are SGHTA and FQGTGA. The length of the CDR3 is 15 residues. V was clipped by 5 bases and J by 3 bases; unmatched bases: 7. CDR3 in amino acids: CASSPGTGSHTEAFF. The CDR3 DNA follows: TGTGCCAGCAGCCCCGGGACAGGGAGCCACACTGAAGCTTTCTTT.

The chain combines TRBV9 with TRBJ1-1, with TRBD1 as a possible D gene (6 bases). Germline-derived CDR1 and CDR2 are SGDLS and YYNGEE. The CDR3 is 14 amino acids. V gave up 0 bases and J gave up 5 bases, with 11 bases separating them. In DNA form, the CDR3 reads TGTGCCAGCAGCGTAGCCGGGGGCGGGACTGAAGCTTTCTTT. Translation gives CASSVAGGGTEAFF.

This clone showed up just a few times. The chain has TRBV19 and TRBJ2-4; the D is unclear. The length of the CDR3 is 13 residues. Germline CDR1 and CDR2: LNHDA and SQIVND (reference sequence). Trimming left V 5 bases short and J 1 base short, with 6 bases between. In DNA form, the CDR3 reads TGTGCCAGTAGTCCCCGGGCCAAAAACATTCAGTACTTC. Its protein is CASSPRAKNIQYF.

The genes are TRBV14 and TRBJ1-6; D might be TRBD1 (6 bases). CDR3 length: 13 amino acids. The germline V gene has CDR1 SGHDN and CDR2 FVKESK. Trimming took 4 bases from V and 14 from J, leaving 15 bases between them. For the CDR3, the DNA is TGTGCCAGCAGCCCCGGACAGCACATGGCCCTCCACTTT. Its translation: CASSPGQHMALHF.

By its share, this clone is medium-sized (0.01 to 0.1%). The chain couples TRBV6-4 to TRBJ2-1; 7 nucleotides match TRBD2. The V segment lost 6 bases and the J segment 5 bases; nucleotides outside the gene matches: 4. The germline V gene encodes CDR1 MRHNA and CDR2 SNTAGT. The CDR3 sequence is 13 residues long. The CDR3 here is CASSAGTNNEQFF. DNA for the CDR3: TGTGCCAGCAGCGCCGGGACTAACAATGAGCAGTTCTTC.

This chain uses TRBV7-2 with TRBJ1-2; 10 bases are shared with TRBD1. V lost 8 bases and J lost 4; bases outside the gene matches: 7. This CDR3 region has 14 residues. Per the germline V gene, CDR1 is SGHTA and CDR2 is FQGNSA. CDR3 sequence reads: CASPGTGEPYGYTF. The CDR3 DNA follows: TGTGCCAGCCCCGGGACAGGGGAACCCTATGGCTACACCTTC.

The rearrangement uses TRBV7-8 and TRBJ2-3; TRBD2 matches at 10 bases. Unmatched junction bases numbered 9, after V lost 4 bases and J lost 5 bases. Germline V gene sequence: CDR1 SGHVS, CDR2 FQNEAQ. The CDR3 is made up of 16 amino acids. The CDR3 nucleotides read TGTGCCAGCAGCTCTTTTCTAGCGGGGGCTATAGATACGCAGTATTTT. This sequence encodes CASSSFLAGAIDTQYF.

The chain recombines TRBV6-5 with TRBJ2-7; D may match TRBD1 or TRBD2 (6 bases each). The CDR3 is 15 residues long. Germline assignment: CDR1 MNHEY and CDR2 SVGAGI. Trimming left V 2 bases short and J 5 bases short, with 16 bases between. CDR3 sequence: CASSYRGEVADEQYF. CDR3 sequence (DNA): TGTGCCAGCAGTTACAGGGGGGAGGTAGCGGACGAGCAGTACTTC.

The chain carries TRBV10-3 and TRBJ1-5; no reliable D call. Trimming left V 5 bases short and J 0 bases short, with 11 bases between. This CDR3 has 15 residues. The V gene's germline CDR1 is ENHRY and CDR2 SYGVKD. This chain's CDR3 is CAISPSVDSNQPQHF. Here the CDR3 DNA reads TGTGCCATCAGTCCAAGTGTAGATAGCAATCAGCCCCAGCATTTT.

V and J are TRBV6-5 and TRBJ2-5; the match to TRBD2 covers 11 bases. The CDR3 is 14 amino acids. CDR1 and CDR2 from the germline V gene are MNHEY and SVGAGI. V dropped 5 bases and J dropped 9; count of bases not matched to a gene: 8. The CDR3 nucleotides read TGTGCCAGCAGTCTACTAGCGGGGGTAACCCCCCAGTACTTC. It codes for CASSLLAGVTPQYF.

The V and J genes are TRBV4-2 and TRBJ2-3; 14 nucleotides match TRBD2. The CDR3 loop spans 16 amino acids. Germline trimming cut 1 base from V and 5 bases from J; bases unmatched to any gene: 2. CDR1 is LGHNA and CDR2 is YNFKEQ in the germline V gene. The CDR3 DNA is TGTGCCAGCAGCCAAGTTGGGACTAGCGGGGGAGATACGCAGTATTTT. This encodes CASSQVGTSGGDTQYF.

This sequence joins TRBV6-6 and TRBJ1-4; D not resolved. Germline values: CDR1 MNHNY, CDR2 SVGAGI (reference sequence). Trimming cost V 0 bases and J 11 bases, with 4 bases left between them. CDR3 size: 11 residues. The chain's CDR3 is CASSYSGKLFF. In nucleotides, the CDR3 is TGTGCCAGCAGTTACTCGGGGAAACTGTTTTTT.

The chain employs TRBV7-9 and TRBJ2-1, with D perhaps TRBD2 (5 bases). Germline V gene lookup returns CDR1 SEHNR and CDR2 FQNEAQ (reference sequence). The CDR3 covers 12 residues. V dropped 5 bases and J dropped 7 bases, with 9 bases sitting between them. The CDR3 DNA sequence: TGTGCCAGCAGCAGCCGGGAAAATGAGCAGTTCTTC. This encodes CASSSRENEQFF.

This sequence joins TRBV10-3 and TRBJ2-5; D perhaps matches TRBD2 (7 bases). With 3 bases removed from V and 4 bases from J, the gap between germline ends came to 15 bases. Germline V gene lookup returns CDR1 ENHRY and CDR2 SYGVKD. This CDR3 has 15 residues. In DNA, the CDR3 is TGTGCCATCAGTGATCCCGGGGGGCTAGGAGAGACCCAGTACTTC. Translated: CAISDPGGLGETQYF.

J is TRBJ1-1 and V is TRBV19; D not resolved. Trimming shortened V by 6 bases and J by 1 base, and 6 bases separated the two germline ends. The CDR3 has 12 residues. In germline, CDR1 is LNHDA, CDR2 SQIVND (reference sequence). This chain's CDR3 is CASRIGNTEAFF. The CDR3, as DNA: TGTGCCAGTAGAATTGGGAACACTGAAGCTTTCTTT.